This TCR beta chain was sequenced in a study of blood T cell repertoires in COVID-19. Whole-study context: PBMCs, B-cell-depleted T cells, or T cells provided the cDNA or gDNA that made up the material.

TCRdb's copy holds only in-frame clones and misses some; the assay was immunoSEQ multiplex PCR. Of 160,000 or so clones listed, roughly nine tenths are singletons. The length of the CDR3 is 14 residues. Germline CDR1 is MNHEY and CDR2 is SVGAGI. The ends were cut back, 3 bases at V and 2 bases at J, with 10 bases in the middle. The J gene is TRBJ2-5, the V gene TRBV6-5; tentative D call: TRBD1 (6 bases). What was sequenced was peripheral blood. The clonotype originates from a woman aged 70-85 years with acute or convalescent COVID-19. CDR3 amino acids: CASSYATGQETQYF. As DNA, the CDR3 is TGTGCCAGCAGTTATGCGACAGGACAAGAGACCCAGTACTTC.